Below are 19 T cell receptor beta chains sequenced from a single sample in a study of shared clonotypes between healthy human individuals (dated by TCRdb to 2018 to 2020). The library relied on the immunoSEQ multiplex PCR assay. TCRdb obtained this table from immuneACCESS and retained in-frame rearrangements with V and J assigned. These tables miss some clones; where compared with another copy, unresolved V genes account for less than half of the shortfall, and the remainder is unexplained. The sample has a few hundred thousand clones on record, approximately 97% of them singletons. Clones ranked in the top ten supply approximately 0.057% of the sample. What was sequenced was naive CD4+ T cells sorted from blood. The cell subset or site label, as the study defines it: CD45RA+ positively selected. The receptor set was obtained from a woman aged 30 to 39 in good health.

Of note for this clone: Other DNA sequences in this sample translate to the same CDR3. The V and J genes are TRBV19 and TRBJ1-3, with D uncertain. Between the trimmed V and J ends, which lost 6 bases and 0 bases, there was a span of 6 bases. CDR3 length: 13 amino acids. Germline lookup yields CDR1 LNHDA and CDR2 SQIVND (reference sequence). The CDR3 sequence: CASRAASGNTIYF. The CDR3 DNA reads TGTGCCAGTAGGGCAGCCTCTGGAAACACCATATATTTT.

The genes are TRBV7-9 and TRBJ2-3, with 11 positions matching TRBD2. Germline loops: CDR1 SEHNR, CDR2 FQNEAQ (reference sequence). The CDR3 runs to 15 residues. The trim removed 5 bases at V and 2 bases at J, leaving 3 bases unmatched. The CDR3 sequence: CASSRLAGTTDTQYF. CDR3 DNA: TGTGCCAGCAGCCGACTAGCGGGAACCACAGATACGCAGTATTTT.

CDR3 in amino acids: CASSDTSYEQYF. The CDR3, as DNA: TGTGCCAGCAGTGACACTTCCTACGAGCAGTACTTC. The chain carries TRBV2 and TRBJ2-7; D is unresolved. This CDR3 is 12 amino acids long. Trimming stripped 3 bases from V and 1 base from J, with 4 bases between. The germline V gene encodes CDR1 SNHLY and CDR2 FYNNEI.

The chain employs TRBV27 and TRBJ1-4; TRBD1 might be the D (5 bases). Trimming removed 6 bases at V and 8 bases at J, with 22 bases between. The CDR3 loop spans 16 amino acids. Per germline, CDR1 MNHEY and CDR2 SMNVEV (reference sequence). CDR3 coding DNA: TGTGCCAGCAGCCCAACCACGACAGCCCCATACGAAAAACTGTTTTTT. This sequence encodes CASSPTTTAPYEKLFF.

The chain combines TRBV15 with TRBJ2-1; D may correspond to TRBD1 or TRBD2 (5 bases each). The CDR3 sequence is 15 residues long. Germline V gene sequence: CDR1 LNHNV, CDR2 YYDKDF (reference sequence). The germline V and J ends were trimmed by 0 bases and 7 bases, with 13 bases remaining between them. CDR3 coding DNA: TGTGCCACCAGCAGAGATCGGCCTGGGGGAAATGAGCAGTTCTTC. It specifies CATSRDRPGGNEQFF.

The chain combines TRBV14 with TRBJ1-2, with D uncertain. This CDR3 comprises 13 residues. CDR1 is SGHDN, CDR2 FVKESK, per germline. Deletions cut 1 base from V and 3 bases from J, with 6 bases between. DNA for the CDR3: TGTGCCAGCAGCCAAGGACGGGACTATGGCTACACCTTC. This translates into CASSQGRDYGYTF.

This clone has just one count. This sequence joins TRBV27 and TRBJ2-7, with 8 bases lining up with TRBD2. V lost 5 bases to trimming and J lost 7 bases; unmatched junction nucleotides: 28. CDR3 size: 20 residues. Germline assignment: CDR1 MNHEY and CDR2 SMNVEV (reference sequence). CDR3 in amino acids: CASSPPGGGPGGPKAGEQYF. The CDR3 DNA is TGTGCCAGCAGTCCTCCCGGCGGGGGACCGGGAGGGCCCAAAGCGGGGGAGCAGTACTTC.

The chain combines TRBV5-4 with TRBJ2-1; TRBD2 matches at 7 bases. The V segment lost 2 bases and the J segment 1 base; nucleotides outside the gene matches: 3. The germline V gene has CDR1 SGHNT and CDR2 YYREEE (reference sequence). The CDR3 contains 15 residues. Here the CDR3 DNA reads TGTGCCAGCAGCTTCCGCGGGAGTTCCTACAATGAGCAGTTCTTC. Its protein is CASSFRGSSYNEQFF.

The V call is TRBV7-8, the J call TRBJ2-1; 7 bases are shared with TRBD2. After removal of 5 bases from V and 0 bases from J, the junction contained 10 bases not matched to a gene. Germline CDR1 and CDR2: SGHVS and FQNEAQ. The CDR3 consists of 17 residues. For the CDR3, the DNA is TGTGCCAGCAGCCGAGGTCCAGCGGGGAGCTCCTACAATGAGCAGTTCTTC. The encoded protein is CASSRGPAGSSYNEQFF.

The chain carries TRBV28 and TRBJ1-4; unclear D gene. Trimming stripped 6 bases from V and 10 bases from J, with 15 bases between. This CDR3 comprises 13 residues. The V gene's germline CDR1 is MDHEN and CDR2 SYDVKM. In DNA, the CDR3 is TGTGCCAGCAGCCCTCATAACACGGCAAAACTGTTTTTT. Translation gives CASSPHNTAKLFF.

The chain carries TRBV9 and TRBJ2-3, with a possible D match to TRBD2 (5 bases). The ends were cut back, 4 bases at V and 1 base at J, with 19 bases in the middle. The CDR3 covers 17 residues. The V gene's germline CDR1 is SGDLS and CDR2 YYNGEE. The CDR3 here is CASSPLTLGAGTDTQYF. The CDR3 nucleotides read TGTGCCAGCAGCCCTCTGACCCTAGGAGCGGGCACAGATACGCAGTATTTT.

V and J are TRBV6-1 and TRBJ2-7; no definite D call. The CDR3 loop spans 12 amino acids. V lost 2 bases, J lost 12 bases, and 14 bases lay in between. Germline values: CDR1 MNHNS, CDR2 SASEGT. The chain's CDR3 is CASSERDQPGYF. As DNA, the CDR3 is TGTGCCAGCAGTGAACGAGACCAGCCGGGGTACTTC.

The chain couples TRBV6-5 to TRBJ2-5; maybe TRBD1 (6 bases). The DNA matches TRBJ2-7 better at its end, which makes the J call doubtful. The CDR3 covers 13 residues. Germline lookup yields CDR1 MNHEY and CDR2 SVGAGI. The CDR3 protein is CASRSTGTYEQYF. CDR3 in DNA: TGTGCCAGCAGATCCACAGGGACCTACGAGCAGTACTTC.

The V and J genes are TRBV19 and TRBJ1-5, with D tentatively TRBD1 (5 bases). V lost 5 bases to trimming and J lost 5 bases, with 22 bases between them. Germline CDR1 is LNHDA and CDR2 is SQIVND (reference sequence). The CDR3 extends over 17 amino acids. The CDR3 region has the DNA TGTGCCAGTAGTCCGCGACAGAAAATTAGTCACCATCAGCCCCAGCATTTT. Translating gives CASSPRQKISHHQPQHF.

This sequence joins TRBV11-3 and TRBJ2-1; the D is unclear. Trimming removed 1 base from V and 10 bases from J, with 11 bases in between. The CDR3 loop spans 13 amino acids. In germline, CDR1 is SGHNT, CDR2 YENEEA. This chain's CDR3 is CASSLGSSREQFF. In DNA, the CDR3 is TGTGCCAGCAGCTTAGGCAGTTCCAGGGAGCAGTTCTTC.

To note about this clone: Other DNA sequences in this specimen translate into the identical CDR3. The chain joins TRBV6-6 to TRBJ2-1; D is uncertain. V was pared by 7 bases and J by 0 bases, with 7 bases between. This CDR3 spans 13 amino acids. Germline V lookup: CDR1 MNHNY, CDR2 SVGAGI (reference sequence). The CDR3 sequence is CASTGSSYNEQFF. The CDR3 nucleotides read TGTGCCAGCACGGGCAGCTCCTACAATGAGCAGTTCTTC.

V and J are TRBV15 and TRBJ1-2, with 7 bases fitting TRBD1. Germline V CDR1 and CDR2: LNHNV, YYDKDF (reference sequence). This CDR3 has 15 amino acids. Germline trimming cut 0 bases from V and 8 bases from J; bases unmatched to any gene: 9. CDR3 DNA sequence: TGTGCCACCAGCAGAGATGTTGAGGGGGCTAAAGGCTACACCTTC. This codes for CATSRDVEGAKGYTF. The full variable domain, rest sourced from reference TRBV15 and TRBJ1-2, is DAMVIQNPRYQVTQFGKPVTLSCSQTLNHNVMYWYQQKSSQAPKLLFHYYDKDFNNEADTPDNFQSRRPNTSFCFLDIRSPGLGDTAMYLCATSRDVEGAKGYTFGSGTRLTVV.

The rearrangement joins TRBV28 to TRBJ2-7; D is uncertain. The CDR3 contains 12 residues. The germline V and J ends were trimmed by 6 bases and 6 bases, with 12 bases remaining between them. CDR1 MDHEN and CDR2 SYDVKM come from the germline V gene. The CDR3 DNA reads as TGTGCCAGCAGCTCCCCCGGTCGCGAGCAGTACTTC. This translates into CASSSPGREQYF.

The CDR3, as DNA: TGTGCCAGCATTCGGGGGGATACGCAGTATTTT. It yields the protein CASIRGDTQYF. V usage is TRBV28 and J usage is TRBJ2-3; tentatively, D is TRBD2 (6 bases). The V gene lost 7 bases and the J gene lost 6 bases, with 8 bases spanning the gap. CDR3 size: 11 residues. CDR1 is MDHEN, CDR2 SYDVKM, per germline.